These 18 T cell receptor beta chains came from one sample sequenced in a study of a mutant IDH1 vaccine in newly diagnosed glioma. The time point: week 5, during vaccination. Topical imiquimod accompanied each vaccine dose, which consisted of 300 ug of mutant IDH1 20-mer peptide. Data came from immunoSEQ multiplex PCR; TCRdb stores just in-frame clones and leaves some out. The repertoire holds tens of thousands of clones, with approximately 79% as singletons. The antigens for these receptors are not known. Source: PBMCs, taken from a glioma patient whose treatment included an IDH1 peptide vaccine. These receptors originate from a man aged 40-55 years with glioma. Some clones in this sample may be carry-over from other donors' samples.

Remarks on this clone: One junction end does not reproduce the germline sequence, and a read error may be involved. V and J are TRBV5-1 and TRBJ1-1; unclear D gene. The CDR3 is 14 amino acids. Germline CDR1 is SGHRS and CDR2 is YFSETQ. The CDR3 is CASSLDSTSTEVFF. CDR3 nucleotides: TGCGCCAGCAGCTTGGACAGTACGAGCACTGAAGTTTTCTTT.

This chain connects TRBV29-1 to TRBJ1-1; 8 nucleotides align to TRBD1. CDR1 is SQVTM, CDR2 ANQGSEA, per germline. The ends lost 7 bases at V and 3 bases at J; junction bases unmatched: 7. This CDR3 is 13 amino acids long. CDR3 in amino acids: CSARTGKDTEAFF. The CDR3 DNA reads as TGCAGCGCTCGGACAGGGAAGGACACTGAAGCTTTCTTT.

The chain joins TRBV19 to TRBJ1-5, with 8 positions matching TRBD1. The CDR3 extends over 14 amino acids. In germline, CDR1 is LNHDA, CDR2 SQIVND (reference sequence). The J segment lost 5 bases and the V segment lost 7 bases, leaving 7 bases of the junction unmatched. This CDR3 is CASTVAGGDQPQHF. The CDR3, as DNA: TGTGCCAGTACAGTAGCAGGGGGCGATCAGCCCCAGCATTTT.

V and J are TRBV6-6 and TRBJ1-1, with D perhaps TRBD1 (6 bases). This CDR3 is built from 12 residues. Germline V gene sequence: CDR1 MNHNY, CDR2 SVGAGI (reference sequence). V lost 8 bases and J lost 2, with 9 bases in between. CDR3 DNA sequence: TGTGCCAGCCTGGGGGCTAACACTGAAGCTTTCTTT. This codes for CASLGANTEAFF.

V gene TRBV2 combines with J gene TRBJ2-5, with 8 nucleotides matching TRBD1. In germline, CDR1 is SNHLY, CDR2 FYNNEI. V lost 5 bases, J lost 0 bases, and 2 bases stayed unmatched. This CDR3 has 14 amino acids. The CDR3 DNA reads as TGTGCCAGCAGTCCACAGGGGGACCAAGAGACCCAGTACTTC. The encoded protein is CASSPQGDQETQYF.

CDR3 amino acids: CASSLRTGNTEAFF. In DNA form, the CDR3 reads TGTGCCAGCAGCCTACGGACAGGGAACACTGAAGCTTTCTTT. The J gene is TRBJ1-1, the V gene TRBV7-9; TRBD1 agrees at 7 bases. Per germline, CDR1 SEHNR and CDR2 FQNEAQ (reference sequence). The CDR3 length is 14 residues. Trimming removed 5 bases from V and 1 base from J; junction bases left unmatched: 4.

Here the CDR3 DNA reads TGCGCCAGCAGCTTGGATACGGGACTAGCAACCGAGCAGTACTTC. This codes for CASSLDTGLATEQYF. The rearrangement joins TRBV5-1 to TRBJ2-7, with 9 bases fitting TRBD2. CDR1 and CDR2 from the germline V gene are SGHRS and YFSETQ. The CDR3 totals 15 residues. The junction had 7 bases not matched to a gene; V was cut back by 0 bases and J by 6 bases.

V gene TRBV9 combines with J gene TRBJ2-1, with D perhaps matching TRBD2 (6 bases). Per germline, CDR1 SGDLS and CDR2 YYNGEE. Trimming removed 0 bases from V and 7 bases from J, with 14 bases in between. The CDR3 runs to 15 residues. The CDR3: CASSVASGQGNEQFF. DNA for the CDR3: TGTGCCAGCAGCGTAGCGAGCGGGCAGGGTAATGAGCAGTTCTTC.

V usage is TRBV7-9 and J usage is TRBJ1-4; D might be TRBD1 (6 bases). CDR1 and CDR2 from the germline V gene are SEHNR and FQNEAQ (reference sequence). The CDR3 loop spans 15 amino acids. V lost 5 bases to trimming and J lost 10 bases, with 20 bases between them. CDR3 region: CASSPQTGFGGKLFF. The CDR3 nucleotides read TGTGCCAGCAGCCCCCAGACAGGTTTCGGGGGAAAACTGTTTTTT.

By proportion, this clone is medium-sized (0.01 to 0.1%). The CDR3 DNA sequence: TGTGCCAGCAGTGAAGTCATCCTTAGGGACACTGAAGCTTTCTTT. Protein: CASSEVILRDTEAFF. This chain connects TRBV2 to TRBJ1-1; no reliable D call. The CDR3 covers 15 residues. Trimming took off 1 base at V and 3 bases at J, with 12 bases between the two ends. From germline, CDR1 is SNHLY and CDR2 FYNNEI. The variable domain in full, completed from reference TRBV2 and TRBJ1-1, reads EPEVTQTPSHQVTQMGQEVILRCVPISNHLYFYWYRQILGQKVEFLVSFYNNEISEKSEIFDDQFSVERPDGSNFTLKIRSTKLEDSAMYFCASSEVILRDTEAFFGQGTRLTVV.

This clone showed up just a few times. The chain recombines TRBV5-5 with TRBJ2-5, with D perhaps assigned TRBD1 or TRBD2 (5 bases each). CDR1 and CDR2 (germline): SGHKS, YYEKEE (reference sequence). The CDR3 length is 15 residues. V gave up 4 bases and J gave up 5 bases, with 18 bases separating them. The CDR3 loop is CASSLPGVGTETQYF. The CDR3 DNA follows: TGTGCCAGCAGCCTTCCGGGTGTTGGGACGGAGACCCAGTACTTC.

This clone was observed a single time. V is TRBV5-1 and J is TRBJ1-4, with D perhaps TRBD1 (5 bases). V gave up 3 bases and J gave up 4 bases, with 13 bases separating them. The germline CDR1 and CDR2 sequences are SGHRS and YFSETQ. This CDR3 is 15 amino acids long. CDR3 amino acids: CASSSGGGDNEKLFF. CDR3 nucleotides: TGCGCCAGCAGCTCTGGAGGAGGGGATAATGAAAAACTGTTTTTT.

J is TRBJ2-1 and V is TRBV18, with 9 bases that match TRBD2. The CDR3 extends over 14 amino acids. J was trimmed by 8 bases and V by 3 bases; bases with no gene match: 5. The germline V gene has CDR1 KGHSH and CDR2 LQKENI. The CDR3 DNA reads TGTGCCAGCTCACCCGCGGGAGGGGGCCATGAGCAGTTCTTC. Translating gives CASSPAGGGHEQFF.

The chain combines TRBV6-5 with TRBJ2-5; 9 bases line up with TRBD2. There are 15 residues in the CDR3. The germline V gene has CDR1 MNHEY and CDR2 SVGAGI. The trim removed 4 bases at V and 9 bases at J, leaving 12 bases unmatched. CDR3 loop: CASSSKTSGSRAQYF. The CDR3 nucleotides are TGTGCCAGCAGTTCGAAAACTAGCGGGTCCAGGGCCCAGTACTTC.

This clone is deemed medium-sized (0.01 to 0.1%). The chain recombines TRBV6-1 with TRBJ2-2; no clear D gene. This CDR3 has 14 amino acids. Trimming left V 1 base short and J 5 bases short, with 8 bases between. Germline values: CDR1 MNHNS, CDR2 SASEGT. The DNA for the CDR3 is TGTGCCAGCAGTGAAGGAAGGGATACCGGGGAGCTGTTTTTT. It specifies CASSEGRDTGELFF.

The chain recombines TRBV6-6 with TRBJ1-1; no definite D call. CDR1 MNHNY and CDR2 SVGAGI come from the germline V gene (reference sequence). The CDR3 contains 13 residues. Trimming removed 6 bases at V and 1 base at J, with 9 bases between. CDR3 nucleotides: TGTGCCAGCAGCCCTCCAAAGAACACTGAAGCTTTCTTT. This gives the protein CASSPPKNTEAFF.

The rearrangement uses TRBV11-3 and TRBJ2-5; 7 nucleotides line up with TRBD2. J lost 7 bases, V lost 6 bases, and 8 bases had no gene match. The CDR3 runs to 13 residues. Germline-derived CDR1 and CDR2 are SGHNT and YENEEA. CDR3 sequence (DNA): TGTGCCAGCAGTGGGGGGGAGCAGGGGACCCAGTACTTC. Its protein is CASSGGEQGTQYF.

This clone is termed medium-sized. V gene TRBV15 combines with J gene TRBJ1-4; 11 positions agree with TRBD1. V was pared by 0 bases and J by 12 bases, with 6 bases of the junction left unmatched. This CDR3 region has 15 residues. CDR1 LNHNV and CDR2 YYDKDF come from the germline V gene (reference sequence). CDR3 loop: CATSRDRTGGSELFF. CDR3 sequence (DNA): TGTGCCACCAGCAGAGATCGGACAGGGGGCTCGGAACTGTTTTTT.